This T cell receptor (beta chain) appears in the sequencing data of a study of radiation and T cells in renal cell carcinoma. Assay: immunoSEQ multiplex PCR; the TCRdb copy retains only in-frame clones and omits some. The sample has 150,000 or so clones, approximately 87% seen once. Time point meaning: baseline pretreatment blood. The treatment here: 15 Gy SBRT to primary tumor, nephrectomy 4 weeks later. The germline V gene encodes CDR1 LNHDA and CDR2 SQIVND (reference sequence). The length of the CDR3 is 14 residues. Trimming left V 1 base short and J 2 bases short, with 7 bases between. The TCR originated in a woman aged 45-65 years with renal cell carcinoma. The J gene is TRBJ2-3, the V gene TRBV19, with D uncertain. The sequenced sample was blood, obtained from a patient whose treatment included radiotherapy and nephrectomy. The DNA of the CDR3 is TGTGCCAGTAGTATAGGACACTCCACAGATACGCAGTATTTT. Amino acids: CASSIGHSTDTQYF.